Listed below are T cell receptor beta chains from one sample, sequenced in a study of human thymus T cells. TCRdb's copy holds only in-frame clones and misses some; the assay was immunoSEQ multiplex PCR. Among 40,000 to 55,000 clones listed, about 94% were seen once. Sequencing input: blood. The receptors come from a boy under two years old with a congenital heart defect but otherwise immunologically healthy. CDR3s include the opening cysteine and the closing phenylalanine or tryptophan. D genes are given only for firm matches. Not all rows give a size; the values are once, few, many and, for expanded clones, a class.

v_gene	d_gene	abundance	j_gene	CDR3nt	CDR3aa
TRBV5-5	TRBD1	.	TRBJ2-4	TGTGCCAGCAGCTTGGGGGACAGGCTTGAAAACATTCAGTACTTC	CASSLGDRLENIQYF
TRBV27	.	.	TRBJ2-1	TGTGCCAGCAGTCTGGTTGGGGGCAATGAGCAGTTCTTC	CASSLVGGNEQFF
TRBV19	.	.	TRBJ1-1	TGTGCCAGTAGACGAACGAGGCAGAACACTGAAGCTTTCTTT	CASRRTRQNTEAFF
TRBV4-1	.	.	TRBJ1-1	TGCGCCAGCAGCCAAGCAGGGAACACTGAAGCTTTCTTT	CASSQAGNTEAFF
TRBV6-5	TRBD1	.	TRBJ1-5	TGTGCCAGCAGTTACGACAGGGGGCATCAGCCCCAGCATTTT	CASSYDRGHQPQHF
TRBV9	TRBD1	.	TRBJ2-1	TGTGCCAGCAGCGTACAGGGGGCGTACAATGAGCAGTTCTTC	CASSVQGAYNEQFF
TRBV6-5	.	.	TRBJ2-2	TGTGCCAGCAGTTACGACGCCGGGGAGCTGTTTTTT	CASSYDAGELFF
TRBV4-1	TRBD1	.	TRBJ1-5	TGCGCCAGCAGCCAAGTCCGACAGGGTAGGCAGCCCCAGCATTTT	CASSQVRQGRQPQHF
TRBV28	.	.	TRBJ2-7	TGTGCCAGCACTACCGGGGTAAGCTCCTACGAGCAGTACTTC	CASTTGVSSYEQYF
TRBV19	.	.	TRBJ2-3	TGTGCCAGTAGTACGTTGCCCGGCGCGATCTCGTATGGTACGCAGTATTTT	CASSTLPGAISYGTQYF
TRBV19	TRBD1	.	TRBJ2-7	TGTGCCAGTAGTGACAGGGGGCGCTACGAGCAGTACTTC	CASSDRGRYEQYF
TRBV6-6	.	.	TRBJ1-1	TGTGCCAGCAGTTACGGACCTTTAAACACTGAAGCTTTCTTT	CASSYGPLNTEAFF
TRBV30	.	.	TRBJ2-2	TGTGCCTGGAGTGTATTCCTGGCGAAATACGGGGAGCTGTTTTTT	CAWSVFLAKYGELFF
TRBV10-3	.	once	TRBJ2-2	TGTGCCATCAGCCCGGGACTTTACACCGGGGAGCTGTTTTTT	CAISPGLYTGELFF
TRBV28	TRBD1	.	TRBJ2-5	TGTGCCAGCAGCCCAGGGGGCACGTACTTC	CASSPGGTYF
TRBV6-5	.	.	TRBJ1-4	TGTGCCAGCAGCCCCTCCGCAACTAATGAAAAACTGTTTTTT	CASSPSATNEKLFF
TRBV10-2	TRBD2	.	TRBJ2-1	TGCGCCAGCGGAGGACTAGGGTCCTACAATGAGCAGTTCTTC	CASGGLGSYNEQFF
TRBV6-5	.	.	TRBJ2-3	TGTGCCAGCAGTTACTCCTTTGCGGGCACAGATACGCAGTATTTT	CASSYSFAGTDTQYF
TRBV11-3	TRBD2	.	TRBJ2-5	TGTGCCAGCAGCTTAATAGCGGGGGGGCCGGAGACCCAGTACTTC	CASSLIAGGPETQYF
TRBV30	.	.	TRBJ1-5	TGTGCCTGGAGTAGGGGGACCAATCAGCCCCAGCATTTT	CAWSRGTNQPQHF
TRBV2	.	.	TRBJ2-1	TGTGCCAGCACTATAGGGGGCTCCTACAATGAGCAGTTCTTC	CASTIGGSYNEQFF
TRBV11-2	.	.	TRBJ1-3	TGTGCCAGCAGAAACCGAGGAAACACCATATATTTT	CASRNRGNTIYF
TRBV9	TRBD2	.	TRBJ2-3	TGTGCCAGCAGCCTGCTAGCGGTCGCAGATACGCAGTATTTT	CASSLLAVADTQYF
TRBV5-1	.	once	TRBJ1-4	TGCGCCAGCAGCTTGGCCTCACAGGGATGGGGTTCACTGTTTTTT	CASSLASQGWGSLFF
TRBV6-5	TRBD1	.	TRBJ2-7	TGTGCCAGCAGTTACTCGACAGGGGGCTACGAGCAGTACTTC	CASSYSTGGYEQYF
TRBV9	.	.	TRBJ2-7	TGTGCCAGCAGCGTTGGGAGTCCCTACGAGCAGTACTTC	CASSVGSPYEQYF
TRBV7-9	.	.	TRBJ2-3	TGTGCCAGCAGCTTCTTCGTTCGGGCAGATACGCAGTATTTT	CASSFFVRADTQYF
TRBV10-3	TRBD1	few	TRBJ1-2	TGTGCCATCAGTGAGTCAAGGGACAGGGGGAGCGGCTACACCTTC	CAISESRDRGSGYTF
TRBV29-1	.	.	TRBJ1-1	TGCAGCGTTGTAAATCGGGCCCGCTACACTGAAGCTTTCTTT	CSVVNRARYTEAFF
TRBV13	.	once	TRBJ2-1	TGTGCCAGCAGTTTAAGGGCTCTCCAGTTCTTC	CASSLRALQFF
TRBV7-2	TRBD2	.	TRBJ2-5	TGTGCCAGCAGCCCCCGGCTAGCGGGGAAAGAGACCCAGTACTTC	CASSPRLAGKETQYF
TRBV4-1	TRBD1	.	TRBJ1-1	TGCGCCAGCAGGGGAGGACAGGGGAGGACTGAAGCTTTCTTT	CASRGGQGRTEAFF
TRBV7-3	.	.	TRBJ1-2	TGTGCCAGCAGCCCCGAGGAGGGGCATGGCTACACCTTC	CASSPEEGHGYTF
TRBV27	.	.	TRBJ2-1	TGTGCCAGCAGTTCAATGACTGGGAGCTCCTACAATGAGCAGTTCTTC	CASSSMTGSSYNEQFF
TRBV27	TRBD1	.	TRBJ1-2	TGTGCCAGCAGTATACGGACAGGGGTAGACTATGGCTACACCTTC	CASSIRTGVDYGYTF
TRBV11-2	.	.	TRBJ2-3	TGTGCCAGCAGCTTCAGCACAGATACGCAGTATTTT	CASSFSTDTQYF
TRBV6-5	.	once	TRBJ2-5	TGTGCCAGCAGTTACGACGCAGAAGAGACCCAGTACTTC	CASSYDAEETQYF
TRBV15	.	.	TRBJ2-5	TGTGCCACCAGCAGTGCCCGACTAGGGGGAGAGACCCAGTACTTC	CATSSARLGGETQYF
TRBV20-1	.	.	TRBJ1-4	TGCAGTGCTAGATTTGAAAAACTGTTTTTT	CSARFEKLFF
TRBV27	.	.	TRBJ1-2	TGTGCCAGCAGTCCTATAGCGAACTATGGCTACACCTTC	CASSPIANYGYTF
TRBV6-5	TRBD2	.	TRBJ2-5	TGTGCCAGCAGTCGGACTAGGAGCCAAGAGACCCAGTACTTC	CASSRTRSQETQYF
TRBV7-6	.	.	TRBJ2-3	TGTGCCAGCAGCCGGGGGACGAATACGCAGTATTTT	CASSRGTNTQYF
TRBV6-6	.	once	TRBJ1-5	TGTGCCAGCAGCCCCCCGCCCCAGCATTTT	CASSPPPQHF
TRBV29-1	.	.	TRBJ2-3	TGCAGCGTTGATGGGTACACAGGTACGCAGTATTTT	CSVDGYTGTQYF
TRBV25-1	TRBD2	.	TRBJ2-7	TGTGCCAGCAGTGGGACTAGCTACGAGCAGTACTTC	CASSGTSYEQYF
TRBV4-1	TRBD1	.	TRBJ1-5	TGCGCCAGCAGCCCCCGGACAGGGGGTAATCAGCCCCAGCATTTT	CASSPRTGGNQPQHF
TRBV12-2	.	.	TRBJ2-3	TGTGCAAGTCGCCCCGGGACTAGCAGAAGCACAGATACGCAGTATTTT	CASRPGTSRSTDTQYF